Listed below are T cell receptor beta chains from one sample, sequenced in a study of vaccination and CD4 T cells after COVID-19. The antigens for these receptors are not known. TCRdb reprocessed the PCR reads with MiXCR, giving one entry per CDR3 protein. The repertoire holds fewer than 13,000 distinct CDR3 sequences, with 46% as singletons. The specimen was CD4+ T cells from blood, cultured in vitro. The source is a human donor who had recovered from COVID-19. CDR3s include the opening cysteine and the closing phenylalanine or tryptophan. The order of the fields is clone size, J gene, D gene, V gene, CDR3 DNA, CDR3 protein. A D gene is named only where the DNA matches it firmly. Size tells how often a clone was seen (once, few, many) or the class of an expanded clone, and some rows leave it out.

NA,TRBJ1-2,NA,TRBV6-1,TGTGCCAGCATCCGGGGGGGAGGCTATGGCTACACCTTC,CASIRGGGYGYTF
NA,TRBJ2-1,TRBD2,TRBV9,TGTGCCAGCAGCCCGCCACCCTCTAGCGGGGGGACGAAATCACGAATCTTC,CASSPPPSSGGTKSRIF
NA,TRBJ1-5,NA,TRBV6-5,TGTGCCAGCAGTTACCTCCGCGGCCCAGGTTTGAATCAGCCCCAGCATTTT,CASSYLRGPGLNQPQHF
NA,TRBJ2-1,TRBD2,TRBV7-9,TGTGCCAGCAGCCACAAACGTAGACTAGCGGGGGGGAGGAATGAGCAGTTCTTC,CASSHKRRLAGGRNEQFF
NA,TRBJ1-3,NA,TRBV19,TGTGCCAGTACCAAAACCGACAGATACTCTGGAAACACCATATATTTT,CASTKTDRYSGNTIYF
NA,TRBJ2-7,NA,TRBV20-1,TGCAGTGCTAGAGATCCGTTGGGTCAATACGAGCAGTACTTC,CSARDPLGQYEQYF
NA,TRBJ1-6,NA,TRBV19,TGTGCCAGTAGTATTCGGACCAATTCACCCCTCCACTTT,CASSIRTNSPLHF
few,TRBJ1-6,NA,TRBV7-9,TGTGCCAGCAGCTTAACTGGGCAGAGGTACAACTCACCCCTCCACTTT,CASSLTGQRYNSPLHF
medium-sized,TRBJ1-5,NA,TRBV19,TGTGCCAGTAGCAGGAGTAAGCTAGAAAACAATCAGCCCCAGCATTTT,CASSRSKLENNQPQHF
NA,TRBJ2-3,NA,TRBV6-2/TRBV6-3,TGTGCCAGCAGTTACTCTCCCGAGCCGAGGACGTCGAGAGATACGCAGTATTTT,CASSYSPEPRTSRDTQYF
NA,TRBJ2-1,NA,TRBV10-3,TGTGCCATTCGCGGGCAGAGCTCCTACAATGAGCAGTTCTTC,CAIRGQSSYNEQFF
NA,TRBJ1-1,NA,TRBV6-1,TGTGTCAGCACCACCCGTGACAGCCGTCAAGCTTTCTTT,CVSTTRDSRQAFF
NA,TRBJ1-6,NA,TRBV2,TGTGCCAGCAGTGTAGGGAGCTCCTATAATTCACCCCTCCACTTT,CASSVGSSYNSPLHF
few,TRBJ1-3,TRBD1,TRBV2,TGTGCCAGCAGGACGGGACAGGGCGGAAACACCATATATTTT,CASRTGQGGNTIYF
NA,TRBJ2-7,TRBD2,TRBV20-1,TGCAGTGCTAACCCTAGCGGGGGGCCTCCCTACGAGCAGTACTTC,CSANPSGGPPYEQYF
NA,TRBJ2-2,TRBD2,TRBV24-1,TGTGCCACCCTCCGGGAGGGGCGGCGGAACACCGGGGAGCTGTTTTTT,CATLREGRRNTGELFF
large,TRBJ2-5,TRBD2,TRBV7-9,TGTGCCAGCAGCACCAACCGGGTCGGGCTAGCGGGCCAAGAGACCCAGTACTTC,CASSTNRVGLAGQETQYF
few,TRBJ1-2,NA,TRBV6-1,TGTGCCAGCAGTGAATTGGGAGGGGGAAACTATGGCTACACCTTC,CASSELGGGNYGYTF
few,TRBJ2-4,NA,TRBV2,TGTGCCAGCAGGCAGGGAAACATTCAGTACTTC,CASRQGNIQYF
NA,TRBJ2-7,TRBD1,TRBV20-1,TGCAGTGCTAGCCGGGTGGACAGGGCCATCTACGAGCAGTACTTC,CSASRVDRAIYEQYF
NA,TRBJ1-1,TRBD1,TRBV12-3/TRBV12-4,TGTGCCAGCAGTTTATATCTAACAGGGGGCAAGACTGAAGCTTTCTTT,CASSLYLTGGKTEAFF
NA,TRBJ2-3,TRBD2,TRBV11-2,TGTGCCAGCAGCGTAGCGGGGGGGCGTAGGGATACGCAGTATTTT,CASSVAGGRRDTQYF
NA,TRBJ1-2,NA,TRBV27,TGTGCCAGCAAGGGTTCTGGCGGGGAGGGCTACACCTTC,CASKGSGGEGYTF
NA,TRBJ2-1,TRBD2,TRBV7-2,TGTGCCAGCAGCTCAAGGACTAGCGGGACCTACAATGAGCAGTTCTTC,CASSSRTSGTYNEQFF
NA,TRBJ2-7,NA,TRBV6-1,TGTGCCAGCAGCCGTCGAGGGGGGAAAAGTCACGAGCAGTACTTC,CASSRRGGKSHEQYF
NA,TRBJ2-1,TRBD2,TRBV30,TGTGCCTGGAGTCTCGGGCTAGCGGGTTACAATGAGCAGTTCTTC,CAWSLGLAGYNEQFF
few,TRBJ1-3,TRBD1,TRBV7-2,TGTGCCAGCAGCATGACCGGGACAGGGACTGGAAACACCATATATTTT,CASSMTGTGTGNTIYF
NA,TRBJ1-2,NA,TRBV2,TGTGCCAGCAGTTCCCCGGACAGAAACTATGGCTACACCTTC,CASSSPDRNYGYTF
few,TRBJ2-6,TRBD2,TRBV19,TGTGCCAGCAATGGGGGGGGAGTCCTGACTTTC,CASNGGGVLTF
few,TRBJ1-2,NA,TRBV12-3/TRBV12-4,TGTGCCAGCAGTCCCCTGACTATCTGGGCCTCTAACTATGGCTACACCTTC,CASSPLTIWASNYGYTF
NA,TRBJ1-5,TRBD1,TRBV6-2/TRBV6-3,TGTGCCAGTCGGGACAGACCATTCTATAGCAATCAGCCCCAGCATTTT,CASRDRPFYSNQPQHF
few,TRBJ2-2,TRBD2,TRBV6-1,TGTGCCAGCAAAGGAGCGGGGGCCGCGAACACCGGGGAGCTGTTTTTT,CASKGAGAANTGELFF
NA,TRBJ2-1,TRBD2,TRBV11-3,TGTGCCAGCAGCCTTACTAGCGGGGTCCGCAATGAGCAGTTCTTC,CASSLTSGVRNEQFF
NA,TRBJ2-1,NA,TRBV20-1,TGCAGTGCTCGTTCTGGAACAGCTTACAATGAGCAGTTCTTC,CSARSGTAYNEQFF
NA,TRBJ1-2,NA,TRBV5-1,TGCGCCAGCAGGTCGGATGGAGGGGGGTACACCTTC,CASRSDGGGYTF
NA,TRBJ2-7,NA,TRBV2,TGTGCCAGCACCCTCGAAACAGGGAACCACGAGCAGTACTTC,CASTLETGNHEQYF